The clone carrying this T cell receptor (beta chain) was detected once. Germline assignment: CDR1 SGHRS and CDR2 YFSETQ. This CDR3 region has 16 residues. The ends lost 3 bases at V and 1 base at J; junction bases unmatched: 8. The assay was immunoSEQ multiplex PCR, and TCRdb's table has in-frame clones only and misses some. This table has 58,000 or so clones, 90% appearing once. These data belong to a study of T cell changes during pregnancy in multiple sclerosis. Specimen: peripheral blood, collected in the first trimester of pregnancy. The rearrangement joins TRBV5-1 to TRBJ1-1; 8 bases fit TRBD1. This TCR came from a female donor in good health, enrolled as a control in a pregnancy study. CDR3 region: CASSSDRGGRNTEAFF. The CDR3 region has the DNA TGCGCCAGCAGCTCCGACAGGGGTGGGAGGAACACTGAAGCTTTCTTT. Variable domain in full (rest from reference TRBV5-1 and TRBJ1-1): KAGVTQTPRYLIKTRGQQVTLSCSPISGHRSVSWYQQTPGQGLQFLFEYFSETQRNKGNFPGRFSGRQFSNSRSEMNVSTLELGDSALYLCASSSDRGGRNTEAFFGQGTRLTVV.